This entry is about one TCR beta chain. Its antigen target is currently unknown. The record has no base qualities; no much larger clone is one base away. These data originate in a study of T cell changes during pregnancy in multiple sclerosis (dated by TCRdb to between 2018 and 2020). Regarding the research as a whole: The study looked at changes in the T cell repertoire across pregnancy in women with multiple sclerosis.

The CDR3, from cysteine to phenylalanine, totals 16 residues. The only DNA kept is the CDR3, 48 bases in frame from the first base. The germline V gene supplies CDR1 KGHSH and CDR2 LQKENI. The junction carries 15 bases between V and J, which are trimmed by 0 bases and 4 bases respectively. Receptors were amplified or captured by the immunoSEQ multiplex PCR assay. The clones in this table, taken by TCRdb from immuneACCESS, are in-frame only. Not every clone is retained; where verified, under half of the shortfall comes from an unresolved V gene, and the cause of the rest is unknown. For this sample the table gives some 85,000 clones, of which 93% were detected only once. The top ten clones comprise around 0.75% of the sample.

The starting material was peripheral blood, obtained in the second trimester of pregnancy. This clonotype was sampled from a female donor in good health, enrolled as a control in a pregnancy study. Here the chain combines TRBV18 and TRBJ1-1; the D segment could be TRBD1, given 5 matching bases. The CDR3 region reads CASSPPQGGVGTEAFF. The DNA sequence is given as TGTGCCAGCTCACCACCTCAGGGAGGGGTTGGCACTGAAGCTTTCTTT.